These 26 T cell receptor beta chains share one sample of origin, sequenced in a study of beta chain features in type 1 diabetes. Expressed TCRB transcripts got sequenced, as all isolated RNA was reverse transcribed. Sequencing was performed with immunoSEQ multiplex PCR; in TCRdb, only in-frame clones are kept and a portion is missing. The top ten hold 1.4% of the sample, which has 130,000 to 150,000 clones, 6.9% seen once. Sequenced material: central memory CD4+ T cells from blood. The receptor set was obtained from a woman aged 25 to 39 in good health.

The chain carries TRBV7-3 and TRBJ2-1; the D gene is possibly TRBD1 (6 bases). Germline V gene sequence: CDR1 SGHTA, CDR2 FQGTGA. Trimming removed 0 bases from V and 3 bases from J, with 9 bases in between. This CDR3 spans 15 amino acids. The CDR3 loop reads CASSLTTGLYNEQFF. The DNA of the CDR3 is TGTGCCAGCAGCTTAACGACAGGTCTCTACAATGAGCAGTTCTTC.

In the case of this clone: One junction end disagrees with the germline gene, perhaps due to a read error. This chain's CDR3 is CASIYRWTGGKETQYF. The CDR3 nucleotides are TGTGCCAGCATTTACAGATGGACAGGCGGAAAAGAGACCCAGTACTTC. The chain uses TRBV6-6 and TRBJ2-5; 7 nucleotides line up with TRBD1. The CDR3 is made up of 16 amino acids. Germline V gene data show CDR1 as MNHNY and CDR2 as SVGAGI (reference sequence).

This chain connects TRBV19 to TRBJ2-3, with 8 bases lining up with TRBD1. This CDR3 has 16 residues. Germline-derived CDR1 and CDR2 are LNHDA and SQIVND (reference sequence). Trimming removed 5 bases from V and 0 bases from J; junction bases left unmatched: 7. The CDR3 reads CASSEPGTGSTDTQYF. The CDR3 DNA follows: TGTGCCAGTAGTGAACCCGGGACAGGAAGCACAGATACGCAGTATTTT.

This clone has a count of ten or more. This sequence joins TRBV7-9 and TRBJ1-2, with TRBD1 as a possible D gene (5 bases). The germline V and J ends were trimmed by 5 bases and 6 bases, with 13 bases remaining between them. The CDR3 is made up of 13 amino acids. Germline assignment: CDR1 SEHNR and CDR2 FQNEAQ (reference sequence). CDR3 DNA: TGTGCCAGCAGCAGGGCGACAGAAAATGGCTACACCTTC. Translated, it gives CASSRATENGYTF.

This clone was picked up many times. The gene calls are TRBV29-1 and TRBJ2-7, with D tentatively TRBD2 (5 bases). The CDR3 is 13 amino acids. Germline lookup yields CDR1 SQVTM and CDR2 ANQGSEA. V lost 6 bases, J lost 6 bases, and 18 bases lay in between. CDR3 in DNA: TGCAGCGTCGGGCGAGGGTCGGTAGGCGAGCAGTACTTC. It encodes CSVGRGSVGEQYF.

The table lists this clone with many counts. J is TRBJ2-1 and V is TRBV2, with unresolved D. CDR3 length: 11 amino acids. Trimming removed 7 bases from V and 10 bases from J, with 11 bases in between. Germline CDR1 and CDR2: SNHLY and FYNNEI. CDR3 protein: CASTGWWEQFF. The CDR3 DNA sequence: TGTGCCAGCACTGGCTGGTGGGAGCAGTTCTTC.

The chain joins TRBV6-1 to TRBJ2-3; D perhaps matches TRBD1 (5 bases). The V end lost 3 bases, the J end lost 1 base, and 14 bases lay between the germline ends. The germline CDR1 and CDR2 sequences are MNHNS and SASEGT. The CDR3 is made up of 16 amino acids. CDR3 sequence: CASSETWGWGTDTQYF. CDR3 in DNA: TGTGCCAGCAGTGAGACGTGGGGCTGGGGCACAGATACGCAGTATTTT.

This clone came up a few times. V and J are TRBV7-9 and TRBJ2-2; D is possibly TRBD2 (5 bases). CDR1 SEHNR and CDR2 FQNEAQ come from the germline V gene (reference sequence). V dropped 5 bases and J dropped 3 bases, with 10 bases sitting between them. This CDR3 spans 14 amino acids. As DNA, the CDR3 is TGTGCCAGCAGCCCCCGGACTGACACCGGGGAGCTGTTTTTT. Translating it yields CASSPRTDTGELFF.

The sample holds a few counts of this clone. The chain uses TRBV30 and TRBJ2-5; possibly TRBD2 for D (6 bases). Germline CDR1 GTSNPN, CDR2 SVGIG (reference sequence). V gave up 1 base and J gave up 0 bases, with 9 bases separating them. This CDR3 comprises 14 residues. The DNA for the CDR3 is TGTGCCTGGAGTGGCCTAGCGAACCAAGAGACCCAGTACTTC. Translation gives CAWSGLANQETQYF.

The chain uses TRBV25-1 and TRBJ2-7; 7 bases fit TRBD2. CDR1 and CDR2 (germline): MGHDK, SYGVNS. Trimming took 6 bases from V and 0 from J; bases not matched to a gene: 2. CDR3 length: 13 residues. DNA of the CDR3: TGTGCCAGCAGGGGGGGGACCTCCTACGAGCAGTACTTC. It encodes CASRGGTSYEQYF.

This clone has only a few counts. The CDR3 DNA follows: TGTGCCATCAAAGGGACTAGCGCTACCTACGAGCAGTACTTC. Amino acid sequence: CAIKGTSATYEQYF. V and J are TRBV10-3 and TRBJ2-7, with 10 bases matching TRBD2. Germline V gene sequence: CDR1 ENHRY, CDR2 SYGVKD. The CDR3 runs 14 residues. Losses at the gene ends were 7 bases for V and 2 bases for J; bases not matched to a gene: 5.

V is TRBV7-2 and J is TRBJ2-3; perhaps TRBD2 as D (6 bases). This CDR3 is built from 13 residues. CDR1 SGHTA and CDR2 FQGNSA come from the germline V gene. The V gene lost 4 bases and the J gene lost 5 bases, with 10 bases spanning the gap. CDR3 protein: CASSSGLRDTQYF. CDR3 bases: TGTGCCAGCAGCTCGGGACTCCGAGATACGCAGTATTTT.

This clone was picked up a small number of times. The junction shows a germline mismatch at one end, possibly a read error. For the CDR3, the DNA is TGCGCCAGCAGCCAAGATCTAGGGGACAGGGCCCCAAATTTC. Protein: CASSQDLGDRAPNF. The rearrangement joins TRBV4-3 to TRBJ1-2; the match to TRBD1 covers 9 bases. Per the germline V gene, CDR1 is LGHNA and CDR2 is YSLEER. The CDR3 contains 14 residues.

The chain combines TRBV6-7 with TRBJ1-3; D is unresolved. TRBV6-7 is given ORF status, its function remaining uncertain. The CDR3 length is 19 residues. With 6 bases removed from V and 3 bases from J, the gap between germline ends came to 27 bases. CDR3 DNA sequence: TGTGCCAGCAGCAACCTAGGGAGTCGGACGCGGGATAATGGAAACACCATATATTTT. Amino acid sequence: CASSNLGSRTRDNGNTIYF.

This clone was seen only a few times. V usage is TRBV7-8 and J usage is TRBJ2-3; D unclear. CDR3 size: 15 residues. V lost 5 bases and J lost 0, with 12 bases in between. Germline-derived CDR1 and CDR2 are SGHVS and FQNEAQ. CDR3 DNA: TGTGCCAGCAGCAGAAAACGAACTAGCACAGATACGCAGTATTTT. Protein sequence: CASSRKRTSTDTQYF.

This rearrangement joins TRBV6-4 to TRBJ2-5; D gene unclear. The CDR3 totals 13 residues. CDR1 and CDR2 from the germline V gene are MRHNA and SNTAGT. The ends were cut back, 6 bases at V and 7 bases at J, with 15 bases in the middle. CDR3 nucleotide sequence: TGTGCCAGCAGCATACGGCTCCCGGGGACCCAGTACTTC. It is translated as CASSIRLPGTQYF.

The chain joins TRBV14 to TRBJ2-3; 7 bases align to TRBD2. The length of the CDR3 is 17 residues. The trim removed 2 bases at V and 2 bases at J, leaving 10 bases unmatched. The germline gives CDR1 SGHDN, CDR2 FVKESK. The CDR3 reads CASSQPLLASHTDTQYF. As DNA, the CDR3 is TGTGCCAGCAGCCAACCTCTACTAGCGTCCCACACAGATACGCAGTATTTT.

This clone was recorded a few times. The chain couples TRBV19 to TRBJ2-4, with D perhaps matching TRBD2 (5 bases). V lost 8 bases and J lost 3, with 14 bases in between. This CDR3 contains 14 residues. Germline loops: CDR1 LNHDA, CDR2 SQIVND (reference sequence). The CDR3 coding sequence is TGTGCCAGTTCCGTCGACGCGGGCAAAAACATTCAGTACTTC. Its protein is CASSVDAGKNIQYF.

This chain joins TRBV6-5 and TRBJ2-7; weak D call: TRBD1 (5 bases). The V end lost 4 bases, the J end lost 2 bases, and 12 bases lay between the germline ends. Germline V CDR1 and CDR2: MNHEY, SVGAGI. This CDR3 has 14 amino acids. The CDR3 DNA follows: TGTGCCAGCAGTTTAGCTCCCAGGGCCTACGAGCAGTACTTC. The encoded protein is CASSLAPRAYEQYF.

J is TRBJ2-1 and V is TRBV28, with D perhaps matching TRBD2 (7 bases). Per germline, CDR1 MDHEN and CDR2 SYDVKM. The CDR3 consists of 12 residues. V was cut by 6 bases and J by 8 bases, with 11 bases left in between. In DNA form, the CDR3 reads TGTGCCAGCAGGGAAGGGGGGGATGAGCAGTTCTTC. Its protein product is CASREGGDEQFF.

The chain combines TRBV6-5 with TRBJ2-7; D is perhaps TRBD1 (5 bases). V was cut by 0 bases and J by 4 bases, with 16 bases left in between. The CDR3 has 16 residues. Germline V gene data show CDR1 as MNHEY and CDR2 as SVGAGI. The CDR3 DNA reads as TGTGCCAGCAGTTACTCGATTTGGCAGGGCAATTACGAGCAGTACTTC. Translated: CASSYSIWQGNYEQYF.

This rearrangement joins TRBV28 to TRBJ2-1; TRBD2 aligns across 10 bases. Germline CDR1 is MDHEN and CDR2 is SYDVKM. This CDR3 contains 16 residues. J gave up 4 bases and V 6 bases, and 9 bases lay outside the gene matches. CDR3: CASRAIAGGAYNEQFF. In DNA form, the CDR3 reads TGTGCCAGCAGGGCCATAGCGGGAGGAGCTTACAATGAGCAGTTCTTC.

The chain is built from TRBV5-5 and TRBJ2-1, with TRBD1 as a possible D gene (7 bases). The V gene lost 3 bases and the J gene lost 5 bases, with 18 bases spanning the gap. This CDR3 contains 16 residues. Germline loops: CDR1 SGHKS, CDR2 YYEKEE (reference sequence). The CDR3 is CASSSPLGGTDNEQFF. The CDR3 bases are TGTGCCAGCAGCTCTCCACTGGGCGGGACAGACAATGAGCAGTTCTTC.

The chain uses TRBV28 and TRBJ2-1, with 14 nucleotides matching TRBD2. Germline V gives CDR1 MDHEN, CDR2 SYDVKM. The CDR3 has 21 residues. Trimming cost V 6 bases and J 3 bases; bases outside gene matches: 19. The CDR3 loop reads CASRGDSPGLAGVRSYNEQFF. The CDR3 region has the DNA TGTGCCAGCAGAGGGGACAGCCCGGGACTAGCGGGAGTTCGCAGCTACAATGAGCAGTTCTTC. The variable domain in full, completed from reference TRBV28 and TRBJ2-1, reads DVKVTQSSRYLVKRTGEKVFLECVQDMDHENMFWYRQDPGLGLRLIYFSYDVKMKEKGDIPEGYSVSREKKERFSLILESASTNQTSMYLCASRGDSPGLAGVRSYNEQFFGPGTRLTVL.

This clone was detected once. The J gene is TRBJ1-5, the V gene TRBV18; the D is unclear. V was clipped by 5 bases and J by 0 bases, with 8 bases between them. The length of the CDR3 is 14 residues. The germline gives CDR1 KGHSH, CDR2 LQKENI. CDR3: CASSSPGSNQPQHF. In DNA, the CDR3 is TGTGCCAGCTCATCCCCGGGTAGCAATCAGCCCCAGCATTTT.

This clone was recorded at least ten times. The chain links TRBV7-9 to TRBJ2-2; TRBD2 agrees at 8 bases. CDR3 size: 15 residues. Unmatched junction bases numbered 6, after V lost 6 bases and J lost 3 bases. The germline V gene has CDR1 SEHNR and CDR2 FQNEAQ (reference sequence). CDR3 amino acids: CASSGSSGHTGELFF. The CDR3 DNA follows: TGTGCCAGCAGTGGTTCTAGCGGGCACACCGGGGAGCTGTTTTTT.